The T cell receptor beta chain under discussion was sequenced for a study of blood T cells in healthy people across ages. Looked up from germline, CDR1 is SGHRS and CDR2 is YFSETQ. CDR3 length equals 13 residues. Points on this clonotype: At one end, the junction sequence differs from germline, possibly due to a read error.

Primers used in a second PCR of about 6 to 12 cycles were a sample-barcoded 5' primer and a J-beta primer mix. TCRdb itself ran the 5' RACE reads through MiXCR, one entry per CDR3 protein. The sample consists of over a million distinct CDR3 sequences, approximately 43% of them appearing once. This sequence was found in a woman under 30 in good health. The rearrangement links TRBV5-1 to TRBJ1-6; D is undetermined. Material: blood. The CDR3 DNA is TGCGCCAGCAGCCAGCCGGATAACTCACCCCTCCACTTT. It encodes CASSQPDNSPLHF.